The source of this T cell receptor beta chain is a study of T-cell reconstitution after alpha-beta-depleted transplantation in children. Many counts were recorded for this clonotype. What it recognizes is unknown. Overall study results and limits: Elevated TCRbeta diversity at day 60 was traced, in some patients, to surviving recipient T cells and thymic progenitors. Newly produced T cells mostly provided counts and TCRbeta diversity after one year, as hyperexpanded clones declined. It was reported that alpha-beta T cells came from several hundred expanded graft clones (about two months after transplant).

V dropped 6 bases and J dropped 6; count of bases not matched to a gene: 5. The CDR3 length is 11 residues. The germline gives CDR1 SQVTM, CDR2 ANQGSEA. Unique molecular identifiers featured in how the TCRbeta library was prepared. TCRdb re-derived calls from the PCR reads in MiXCR, one entry per CDR3 protein. Of about 510,000 distinct CDR3 sequences detected, roughly 10% appear once; the ten largest clones hold around 13%. V usage is TRBV29-1 and J usage is TRBJ2-7; TRBD2 matches 7 bases. This receptor was taken from a female patient aged 2-9 years who had a stem cell transplant for aplastic anemia, so the T cells may come from the graft donor. The sample here was PBMCs, mostly from graft donor cells, taken 180 days after TCRalphabeta/CD19-depleted stem cell transplant. CDR3 nucleotides: TGCAGCGTCCCCGGGGGGACCGAGCAGTACTTC. Translated: CSVPGGTEQYF.